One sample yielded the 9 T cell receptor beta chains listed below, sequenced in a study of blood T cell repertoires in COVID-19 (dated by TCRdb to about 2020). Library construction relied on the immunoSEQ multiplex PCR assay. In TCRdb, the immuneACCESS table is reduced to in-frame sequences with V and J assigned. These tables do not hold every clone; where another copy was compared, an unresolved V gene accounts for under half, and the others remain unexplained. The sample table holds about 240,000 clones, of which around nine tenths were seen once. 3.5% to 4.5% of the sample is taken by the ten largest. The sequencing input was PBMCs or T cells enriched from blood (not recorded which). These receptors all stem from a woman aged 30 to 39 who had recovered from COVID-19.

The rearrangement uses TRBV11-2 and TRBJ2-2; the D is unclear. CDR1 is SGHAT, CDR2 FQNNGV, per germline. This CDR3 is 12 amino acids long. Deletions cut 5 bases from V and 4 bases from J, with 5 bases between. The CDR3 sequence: CASSPLTGELFF. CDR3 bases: TGTGCCAGCAGCCCCCTCACCGGGGAGCTGTTTTTT.

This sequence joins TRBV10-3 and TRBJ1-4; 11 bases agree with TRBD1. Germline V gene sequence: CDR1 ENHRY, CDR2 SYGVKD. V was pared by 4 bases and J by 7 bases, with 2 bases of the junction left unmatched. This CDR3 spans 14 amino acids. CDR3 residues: CAISGDRGIEKLFF. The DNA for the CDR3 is TGTGCCATCAGTGGGGACAGGGGGATTGAAAAACTGTTTTTT.

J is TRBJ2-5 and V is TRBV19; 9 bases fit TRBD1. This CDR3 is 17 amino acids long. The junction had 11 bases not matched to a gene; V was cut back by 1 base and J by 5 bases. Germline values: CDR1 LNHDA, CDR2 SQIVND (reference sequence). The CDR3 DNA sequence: TGTGCCAGTAGTATAGGATCAGGACAGGGGATCGGGGAGACCCAGTACTTC. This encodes CASSIGSGQGIGETQYF.

The CDR3 is CASSFLAGTGVIDGYTF. The CDR3 DNA reads TGTGCCAGCAGTTTTTTAGCCGGGACAGGGGTGATAGATGGCTACACCTTC. This chain uses TRBV28 with TRBJ1-2; 10 bases map to TRBD1. This CDR3 region has 17 residues. Per the germline V gene, CDR1 is MDHEN and CDR2 is SYDVKM. V lost 3 bases and J lost 6; bases outside the gene matches: 13.

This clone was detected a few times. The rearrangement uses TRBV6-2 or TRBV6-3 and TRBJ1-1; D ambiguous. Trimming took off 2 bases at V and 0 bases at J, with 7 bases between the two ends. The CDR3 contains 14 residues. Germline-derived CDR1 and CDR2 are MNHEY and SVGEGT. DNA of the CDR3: TGTGCCAGCAGTTACCCCATTCTGAACACTGAAGCTTTCTTT. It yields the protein CASSYPILNTEAFF.

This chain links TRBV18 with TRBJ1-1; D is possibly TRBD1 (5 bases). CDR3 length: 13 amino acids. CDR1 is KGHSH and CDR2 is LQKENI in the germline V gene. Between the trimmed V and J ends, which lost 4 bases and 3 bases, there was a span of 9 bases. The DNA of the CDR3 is TGTGCCAGCTCACGACAGCCCTACACTGAAGCTTTCTTT. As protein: CASSRQPYTEAFF.

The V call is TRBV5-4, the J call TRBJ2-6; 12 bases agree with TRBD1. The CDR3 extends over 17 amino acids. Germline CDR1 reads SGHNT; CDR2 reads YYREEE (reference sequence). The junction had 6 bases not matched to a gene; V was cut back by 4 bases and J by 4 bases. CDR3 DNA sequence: TGTGCCAGCAGCCCGGGACAGGGGGCGCCAGGGGCCAACGTCCTGACTTTC. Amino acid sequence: CASSPGQGAPGANVLTF.

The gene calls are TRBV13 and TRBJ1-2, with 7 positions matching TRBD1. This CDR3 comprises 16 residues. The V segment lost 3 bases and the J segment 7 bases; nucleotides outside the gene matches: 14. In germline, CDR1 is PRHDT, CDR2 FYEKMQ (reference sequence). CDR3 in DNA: TGTGCCAGCAGCTTTCCCCTAGACAGGGATTGGTTTGGCTACACCTTC. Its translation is CASSFPLDRDWFGYTF.

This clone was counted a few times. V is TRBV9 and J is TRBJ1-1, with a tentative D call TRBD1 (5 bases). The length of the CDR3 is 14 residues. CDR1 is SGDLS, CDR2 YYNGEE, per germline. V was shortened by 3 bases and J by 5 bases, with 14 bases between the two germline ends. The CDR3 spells CASSGPGGGTEAFF. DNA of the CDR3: TGTGCCAGCAGCGGTCCCGGGGGGGGGACTGAAGCTTTCTTT.